The rows below give T cell receptor beta chains drawn from one sample of a study of T cells in Graves' hyperthyroidism and ophthalmopathy. MiXCR was run by TCRdb on the multiplex PCR reads, yielding one entry per CDR3 protein. The profile shows fewer than 350,000 distinct CDR3 sequences, 18% of them singletons. The source material was blood. The origin of the receptors is a woman aged 35 to 49 with Graves' ophthalmopathy. Both conserved end residues are part of each CDR3. The order of the fields is D gene, clone size, J gene, V gene, CDR3 DNA, CDR3 protein. A D gene is named only where the DNA matches it firmly. Where a row states a size, it is once, few, many or the class of an expanded clone; other rows omit it.

D: -
size: -
J: TRBJ2-7
V: TRBV6-1
DNA: TGTGCCTCCCAAAGGGGGACGCTGGGGGAGCAGTACTTC
CDR3: CASQRGTLGEQYF

D: TRBD1
size: few
J: TRBJ2-5
V: TRBV3-1
DNA: TGTGCCAGCAGCCAAGACTACAGGGGGCTGGAGACCCAGTACTTC
CDR3: CASSQDYRGLETQYF

D: TRBD1
size: many
J: TRBJ2-6
V: TRBV6-2/TRBV6-3
DNA: TGTGCCAGCAGCACAGGGGGCGCTGGGGCCAACGTCCTGACTTTC
CDR3: CASSTGGAGANVLTF

D: TRBD1
size: -
J: TRBJ2-5
V: TRBV6-1
DNA: TGTGCCAGCAGTCGTATGGGACAGAACCAAGAGACCCAGTACTTC
CDR3: CASSRMGQNQETQYF

D: -
size: -
J: TRBJ1-6
V: TRBV12-3/TRBV12-4
DNA: TGTGCCAGCAGTCCAGTAGTCAATTCACCCCTCCACTTT
CDR3: CASSPVVNSPLHF

D: -
size: -
J: TRBJ2-7
V: TRBV27
DNA: TGTGCCAGCAGTCCAACCTGGACGGAGAGCTACGAGCAGTACTTC
CDR3: CASSPTWTESYEQYF

D: -
size: many
J: TRBJ2-5
V: TRBV13
DNA: TGTGCCAGCAGCTTATTTCAGGGAGAGACCCAGTACTTC
CDR3: CASSLFQGETQYF

D: -
size: -
J: TRBJ1-1
V: TRBV6-1
DNA: TGTGCCAGCACAGGGAATGAAGCTTTCTTT
CDR3: CASTGNEAFF

D: -
size: many
J: TRBJ2-5
V: TRBV28
DNA: TGTGCCGTAGGGCGAGAGACCCAGTACTTC
CDR3: CAVGRETQYF

D: TRBD1
size: many
J: TRBJ2-7
V: TRBV19
DNA: TGTGCCAGTAGTATTGTCGGGACAGCCGCCTCCTACGAGCAGTACTTC
CDR3: CASSIVGTAASYEQYF

D: -
size: many
J: TRBJ1-3
V: TRBV6-2/TRBV6-3
DNA: TGTGCCAGCAGTTACTATTTGGGGACACGAGAAATCTCTGGAAACACCATATATTTT
CDR3: CASSYYLGTREISGNTIYF

D: TRBD2
size: many
J: TRBJ2-7
V: TRBV9
DNA: TGTGCCAGCAGCGTAGGAGGGCTAGCGGTCGACGAGCAGTACTTC
CDR3: CASSVGGLAVDEQYF

D: -
size: many
J: TRBJ2-7
V: TRBV4-1
DNA: TGCGCCAGCAGCCCACCGGGACGGGGGCGACTAGCCGAGCAGTACTTC
CDR3: CASSPPGRGRLAEQYF

D: -
size: -
J: TRBJ2-7
V: TRBV3-1
DNA: TGTGCCAGCAGCCTCAACCCCCACGAGCAGTACTTC
CDR3: CASSLNPHEQYF

D: TRBD2
size: many
J: TRBJ2-2
V: TRBV19
DNA: TGTGCCAGTAGTCTCGGACTAGCGGGAGCGGCGAACACCGGGGAGCTGTTTTTT
CDR3: CASSLGLAGAANTGELFF

D: -
size: many
J: TRBJ1-2
V: TRBV5-1
DNA: TGCGCCAGCAGCTTGGGGACATACGGAGGCTATGGCTACACCTTC
CDR3: CASSLGTYGGYGYTF

D: TRBD1
size: -
J: TRBJ1-5
V: TRBV6-2/TRBV6-3
DNA: TGTGCCAGCAGAACTACAGGGGGAACTCAGCCCCAGCATTTT
CDR3: CASRTTGGTQPQHF

D: -
size: many
J: TRBJ2-7
V: TRBV13
DNA: TGTGCCAGCAGCCGATTATCGAGGACCCACTCCTACGAGCAGTACTTC
CDR3: CASSRLSRTHSYEQYF

D: -
size: many
J: TRBJ1-3
V: TRBV27
DNA: TGTGCCAGCAGTTTATCGCAAGGAAACACCATATATTTT
CDR3: CASSLSQGNTIYF

D: -
size: -
J: TRBJ2-7
V: TRBV29-1
DNA: TGCAGCGTTGTTCCGGGTTCCCACGAGCAGTACTTC
CDR3: CSVVPGSHEQYF

D: -
size: many
J: TRBJ1-5
V: TRBV6-1
DNA: TGTGCCAGCAGTGAATATGCAGGGGACCAGCCCCAGCATTTT
CDR3: CASSEYAGDQPQHF

D: -
size: -
J: TRBJ1-3
V: TRBV27
DNA: TGTGCCAGCAGTTCCTCCGGACTTCCCGGAAACACCATATATTTT
CDR3: CASSSSGLPGNTIYF

D: TRBD1
size: many
J: TRBJ2-7
V: TRBV20-1
DNA: TGCAGTGCTAGAGGGCCCGAGGGACAGGCCTACGAGCAGTACTTC
CDR3: CSARGPEGQAYEQYF

D: TRBD1
size: -
J: TRBJ2-5
V: TRBV28
DNA: TGTGCCAGCAGCCCCGGACAGGGGACTGGAGAGACCCAGTACTTC
CDR3: CASSPGQGTGETQYF

D: TRBD2
size: many
J: TRBJ2-7
V: TRBV27
DNA: TGTGCCAGCAGTTTCTATACGCCCCGACTAGCGGGAGGTGGCGAGCAGTACTTC
CDR3: CASSFYTPRLAGGGEQYF

D: -
size: many
J: TRBJ2-5
V: TRBV6-5
DNA: TGTGCCAGCAGTTACAAAGCCTACCAAGAGACCCAGTACTTC
CDR3: CASSYKAYQETQYF

D: -
size: many
J: TRBJ2-7
V: TRBV20-1
DNA: TGCAGTGCTAGGATGCGGAACGACTACGAGCAGTACTTC
CDR3: CSARMRNDYEQYF

D: -
size: many
J: TRBJ2-7
V: TRBV28
DNA: TGTGCCAGCACTTTAGACAGGTTCCCTTACGAGCAGTACTTC
CDR3: CASTLDRFPYEQYF

D: -
size: many
J: TRBJ2-7
V: TRBV11-2
DNA: TGTGCCAGCAGCTTGACTGCCCCGAGGGAGCAGTACTTC
CDR3: CASSLTAPREQYF

D: TRBD2
size: many
J: TRBJ2-7
V: TRBV11-2
DNA: TGTGCCAGCAGCGTCGGGACTAGGTCCTACGAGCAGTACTTC
CDR3: CASSVGTRSYEQYF

D: TRBD1
size: -
J: TRBJ2-7
V: TRBV20-1
DNA: TGCAGTGGCTCGGGACAGGTTAAGGTCTACGAGCAGTACTTC
CDR3: CSGSGQVKVYEQYF

D: TRBD2
size: many
J: TRBJ2-2
V: TRBV12-3/TRBV12-4
DNA: TGTGCCAGCAGTTTAAAACTAGCGGGACCCACCGGGGAGCTGTTTTTT
CDR3: CASSLKLAGPTGELFF

D: -
size: many
J: TRBJ1-1
V: TRBV28
DNA: TGTGCCAGCAGTTTCCCGGTTAATTTGAACACTGAAGCTTTCTTT
CDR3: CASSFPVNLNTEAFF

D: TRBD1
size: many
J: TRBJ1-4
V: TRBV15
DNA: TGTGCCACCAGCAAAGGCAGGGGGAGTCGAGAAAAACTGTTTTTT
CDR3: CATSKGRGSREKLFF

D: -
size: many
J: TRBJ2-7
V: TRBV11-2
DNA: TGTGCCAGCAGCTTGGGGACCCGCGAGCAGTACTTC
CDR3: CASSLGTREQYF

D: -
size: -
J: TRBJ1-2
V: TRBV6-5
DNA: TGTGCCAGCAGTTACGAAAGGGACGGCTACACCTTC
CDR3: CASSYERDGYTF

D: -
size: few
J: TRBJ1-2
V: TRBV29-1
DNA: TGCAGCGTTCGAGGTCCTAGGGGAAATAACTATGGCTACACCTTC
CDR3: CSVRGPRGNNYGYTF

D: -
size: -
J: TRBJ2-4
V: TRBV20-1
DNA: TGCAGTGCTGAAGAGGTTCTAGCAGAAGACATTCAGTACTTC
CDR3: CSAEEVLAEDIQYF

D: TRBD1
size: many
J: TRBJ2-7
V: TRBV6-2/TRBV6-3
DNA: TGTGCCAGCAGTAATTCGGACAGGGTGCACTACGAGCAGTACTTC
CDR3: CASSNSDRVHYEQYF

D: TRBD2
size: -
J: TRBJ2-7
V: TRBV10-1
DNA: TGCGCCAGCAGCGGGACTAGCGGGAAGCGCTACGAGCAGTACTTC
CDR3: CASSGTSGKRYEQYF

D: -
size: many
J: TRBJ2-2
V: TRBV2
DNA: TGTGCCAGCTCTCTGGCGGAGTTGAACACCGGGGAGCTGTTTTTT
CDR3: CASSLAELNTGELFF

D: -
size: many
J: TRBJ1-1
V: TRBV10-3
DNA: TGTGCCATCAGTGGGGGCGGCATTCGGAACACTGAAGCTTTCTTT
CDR3: CAISGGGIRNTEAFF

D: -
size: many
J: TRBJ1-5
V: TRBV12-3/TRBV12-4
DNA: TGTGCCAGCAAGGCGGCCGGTAACAATCAGCCCCAGCATTTT
CDR3: CASKAAGNNQPQHF

D: -
size: -
J: TRBJ2-6
V: TRBV19
DNA: TGTGCCAGTAGTATAGGAATCTACAACGTCCTGACTTTC
CDR3: CASSIGIYNVLTF

D: -
size: -
J: TRBJ1-1
V: TRBV6-1
DNA: TGTGCCAGCACCCCGGCCCCCCAGAACACTGAAGCTTTCTTT
CDR3: CASTPAPQNTEAFF

D: TRBD1
size: many
J: TRBJ1-2
V: TRBV16
DNA: TGTGCCAGCAGCCACCTGACAGGGCTGACTAACTATGGCTACACCTTC
CDR3: CASSHLTGLTNYGYTF